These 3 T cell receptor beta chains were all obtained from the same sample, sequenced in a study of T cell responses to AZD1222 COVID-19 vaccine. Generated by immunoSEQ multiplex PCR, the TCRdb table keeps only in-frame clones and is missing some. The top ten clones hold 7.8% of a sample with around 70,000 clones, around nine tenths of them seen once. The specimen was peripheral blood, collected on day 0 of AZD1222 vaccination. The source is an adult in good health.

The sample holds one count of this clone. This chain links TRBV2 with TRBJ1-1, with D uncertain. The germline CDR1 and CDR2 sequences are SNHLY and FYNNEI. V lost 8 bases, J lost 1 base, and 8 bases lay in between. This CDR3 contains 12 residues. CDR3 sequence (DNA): TGTGCCAGCGGCCCCGCGAACACTGAAGCTTTCTTT. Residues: CASGPANTEAFF.

The CDR3 nucleotides are TGTGCCAGCAGTGGGTACGGACAGATATCAAGCAATCAGCCCCAGCATTTT. It is translated as CASSGYGQISSNQPQHF. The chain uses TRBV6-1 and TRBJ1-5, with D maybe TRBD1 (6 bases). V was shortened by 4 bases and J by 1 base, with 17 bases between the two germline ends. The CDR3 sequence is 17 residues long. Germline V gene data show CDR1 as MNHNS and CDR2 as SASEGT.

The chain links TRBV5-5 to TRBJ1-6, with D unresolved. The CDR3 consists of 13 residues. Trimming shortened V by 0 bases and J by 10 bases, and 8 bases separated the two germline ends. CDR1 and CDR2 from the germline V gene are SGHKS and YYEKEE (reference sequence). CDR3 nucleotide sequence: TGTGCCAGCAGCTTGGTTTCTTTGTCACCCCTCCACTTT. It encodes CASSLVSLSPLHF.